The sequence of this T cell receptor beta chain was determined in a study of OX40 agonist ivuxolimab in advanced cancers. Study overall: With a range of roughly 23 to 79, age averaged roughly 60 years, and roughly 80% were male. Partial responses were achieved by three patients, of whom one had hepatocellular carcinoma and two had cutaneous melanoma. Study-wide points: There were, on average, more expanded clones in CD8+ T cells than in CD4+.

Libraries were prepared by immunoSEQ multiplex PCR; TCRdb keeps only in-frame clonotypes and omits some of them. Found here are approximately 56,000 clones, roughly nine tenths of them singletons; the top ten hold 11% to 15%. Turning to this clone: Its antigen is currently unknown.

Sampled blood was obtained at baseline, cycle 4 day 1, and cycle 7 day 1. The V segment lost 2 bases and the J segment 5 bases; nucleotides outside the gene matches: 8. Germline-derived CDR1 and CDR2 are WNHNN and SYGVQD (reference sequence). CDR3 length equals 16 residues. The material sequenced was CD4+ or CD8+ T cells sorted from blood, taken in a trial of the OX40 agonist ivuxolimab. This clonotype was sampled from an adult with an advanced solid tumor such as melanoma, head and neck, liver or kidney cancer. The chain links TRBV10-1 to TRBJ1-1; the match to TRBD1 covers 10 bases. The CDR3, as DNA: TGCGCCAGCAGTGAGATCGGGACAGGGGCTGCGACTGAAGCTTTCTTT. Protein product: CASSEIGTGAATEAFF.